This paragraph covers one TCR beta chain sequence. The antigen it binds to is not known. The library was built by means of the immunoSEQ multiplex PCR assay. For the multiplex PCR, a mixture combining 60 forward primers for TCR Vbeta segments and 13 reverse primers for TCR Jbeta segments was used. A multiplex PCR assay on genomic DNA amplified the CDR3 region of rearranged TCR beta genes. On the Illumina HiSeq System, the amplified TCR beta libraries were sequenced as 87-base-pair reads. On the authors' methods: A later analysis counted about 80 million unique TCR beta chains across the 640 or so repertoires, and roughly 11 million of these chains were shared by at least two donors. A nearest-neighbor algorithm error-corrected the raw reads and collapsed the reads into unique sequences, merging closely related sequences to remove PCR and sequencing errors. CDR3 sequences were aligned to IMGT reference sequences to assign V, D and J gene segments. Each retained sequence needed at least a six-nucleotide match to both a V gene segment and a J gene segment. Rearrangements were classified as productive when the CDR3 lacked stop codons and remained in frame with V and J, and all other rearrangements were classified as non-productive. Following IMGT convention, CDR3 was defined as the stretch from the second conserved V-encoded cysteine to the conserved J-encoded phenylalanine. The earlier analysis of some 540 of the donors excluded any sequence lacking an unambiguous match to a single V gene segment. An earlier analysis of 500 to 700 of the donors classified V segments as functional when productive rearrangements were above 56.7% and as segregating when the standard deviation between donors was above 5%. A statistical classification framework was built to diagnose cytomegalovirus status from the catalog of TCR beta chain sequences. In a later analysis, TCR nucleotide sequences were compared against IMGT/GENE-DB human TR gene sequences so that V and J genes could be assigned. A later analysis assigned CDR3 sequences and most-parsimonious VDJ recombination scenarios with the TCRdist pipeline. In a later analysis, each TCR beta chain was defined by its CDR3 amino acid sequence together with its V-gene family, and reads without a unique V-gene family were excluded. As a way to deal with suspected cross-contamination and a sequencing artifact, a later analysis dropped roughly 620 nucleotide sequences that were highly shared and had low generation probability. For each public chain, a later analysis derived a clonal expansion index from normalized ranks of inferred template counts within each repertoire. A later analysis computed generation probabilities with a VDJ recombination model fitted to out-of-frame rearrangements, and checked the results against IGoR. A later analysis scored TCR-TCR, TCR-HLA and TCR-CMV co-occurrence with hypergeometric tests, applying a repertoire-size bias correction to TCR pairs. To estimate false discovery rates, a later analysis permuted the HLA or CMV assignments 20 times. A later analysis grouped co-occurring TCRs with DBSCAN, adding TCRdist sequence similarity when clustering within HLA-allele-positive subsets. Co-occurrence clustering excluded repertoires with fewer than 30,000 or more than 120,000 public chains, plus five with anomalous nucleotide sharing. TCRdb retrieved this table from immuneACCESS and kept in-frame rearrangements only. Not all clones are present; in checked studies, unresolved V genes account for under half, and no reason is known for the remainder. D and trimming were read from the DNA, whereas the V and J calls and clone size are those reported in that table. This sample's records show over 80,000 clones. Just over 5.5% of the sample is in the top ten clones.

The cohort consisted of fewer than 700 healthy bone marrow donors. All cohort members were sampled while nominally healthy, although unrecorded immune exposures were likely present. The donor tested CMV seropositive and was one of the 289 seropositive cohort members. A peripheral blood sample was provided by each donor, and peripheral blood mononuclear cells were used for TCR beta sequencing. Genomic DNA extraction from the blood cell samples was performed with the Qiagen DNeasy Blood Extraction Kit. These data originate in a study of cytomegalovirus exposure and HLA in healthy donors (dated by TCRdb to 2016 to 2017). Some background on the complete study: An earlier analysis of approximately 600 of the donors reported approximately 270 Gb of sequence data and around 120 million unique TCR beta sequences from about 179 million T cells. About 300 gigabases of sequencing data and approximately 84 million unique TCR sequences were included in an early release covering over 600 HLA-typed donors. Among the roughly 390 genotyped donors, under 90% belonged to the genetic ancestry cluster associated with self-reported Caucasian donors. The study aimed to test whether cataloging public T cell receptors could reveal signatures of past pathogen exposure. The T cell repertoires of roughly 660 subjects were profiled by immunosequencing and related to cytomegalovirus serostatus. Along with the approximately 650-subject first cohort, a separate validation cohort of around 120 different subjects was used. To predict cytomegalovirus infection status, the study combined high-throughput TCR immunosequencing, statistical association of individual TCRs with disease status, and machine learning. To study patterns of TCR occurrence, a later analysis re-analyzed previously published TCR beta repertoires from several hundred donors and added high-resolution HLA genotyping. Rather than drawing on any new phenotypic data, the later analysis identified candidate immune exposures from TCR beta sequences and the way those sequences occurred across donors. An earlier analysis of 587 of the donors applied high-throughput TCR beta sequencing to assess whether each TCR beta V gene segment acted as functional or pseudogenic. Alongside the repertoire data, information on donor age, sex, ethnicity and CMV serostatus was compiled. In a later genetic analysis, genome-wide SNP genotypes for about 65% of the 666 donors were used, and that subset was treated as a discovery cohort. All discovery cohort repertoires had been generated on a single sequencing platform. Class I and class II HLA loci were covered by the typing at four-digit resolution. The number of typed donors differed by locus: about 620-630 for A, B, C, DRB1 and DQB1; approximately 520 for DQA1; roughly 600 for DPA1; and about 450 for DPB1. Because of strong linkage in the cohort, a few DR-DQ haplotypes were treated as single units for association and clustering. Among several hundred genotyped donors of the cohort, an average of around 250,000 unique TCR beta nucleotide sequences was sequenced per donor, of which about 19% were non-productive.

The investigation overall reported the following: An association between a missense DCLRE1C variant and V-gene and J-gene trimming of TCR beta chains was found in a later genetic analysis and replicated in an independent cohort. Immune exposure information for the cohort was limited to CMV serostatus. A total of around 150 TCR beta chains were listed by the study as associated with cytomegalovirus. According to a later genetic analysis, donors in an Asian-associated ancestry cluster had fewer N-insertions in productive TCRs than the approximately 670-donor mean. The classifier was reported to diagnose cytomegalovirus status with high specificity and sensitivity in both the original and validation cohorts. When HLA alleles, especially DR and DQ, strongly co-occurred, attributing TCR associations to individual alleles was difficult. The authors suggested that the approach could potentially be extended to other disease states and immunological phenotypes. Most CMV-associated TCR beta chains appeared to be HLA-restricted in a later analysis, and the HLA associations seemed to be driven largely by CMV exposure. According to a later analysis, TCR association rates differed among HLA loci, with DRB1 alleles showing the most associated TCRs and HLA-C alleles showing the fewest. Sequencing depth was assumed to be roughly uniform across donors in the presence/absence analyses, though that assumption may not hold. In this cohort, only TCR beta chains were sequenced, and detectable features were limited by the absence of alpha or paired-chain data. Linkage disequilibrium might explain the correlated functional status among segregating V segments, but an unknown experimental factor could not be ruled out. Because some donors lacked HLA typing at each locus, the association tests relied only on the typed subset. At a false discovery rate of 0.05, a later analysis linked about 16,000 TCR beta sequences to specific HLA alleles. Across donors, most TCR sequences were observed very rarely, whereas some public TCRs were present in many individuals. In a later analysis, several top co-occurrence clusters were reported to appear linked to parvovirus B19, influenza, CMV and Epstein-Barr virus. A cluster of highly shared sequence variants was judged likely to be a technical artifact of the sequencing pipeline. A further reported finding was that TCR beta sequences accurately predicted the HLA-A and HLA-B alleles for most subjects in the first cohort. In an earlier analysis of more than 500 of the donors, most TCR beta V segments appeared in productive rearrangements about 87% or about 30% of the time, broadly matching IMGT annotations. Because counts were too low, 15 or so rarely observed V segments, including chromosome 9 orphons, were excluded from the earlier analysis of roughly 580 of the donors. In vitro tests confirmed that three of the cytomegalovirus-associated TCR beta chains recognize cytomegalovirus antigens. Because the 87-base-pair reads could not distinguish some IMGT-functional V segments, including TRBV6-2 and TRBV6-3, those segments were excluded. Compared with equally common non-associated chains, HLA-associated TCR beta chains in a later analysis were more clonally expanded and had lower generation probabilities.

Based on the germline V gene, the CDR1 and CDR2 sequences are LGHNA and YSLEER. The junction shows trimming of 4 bases on V and 7 bases on J, and the gene matches do not reach 4 bases of it. The CDR3 starts with the cysteine, ends with the phenylalanine, and has 15 residues. Solely the CDR3 DNA is kept, with 45 bases framed from the first base. The chain couples TRBV4-3 to TRBJ2-1; a stretch of 13 junction bases matches TRBD2. The TCR comes from a girl aged 10 to 17 in good health and CMV-seropositive. What was sequenced was PBMCs. The nucleotide sequence reads as follows: TGCGCCAGCAGCCCCGGGACTAGCGGGGTAAATGAGCAGTTCTTC. Translated, this gives CASSPGTSGVNEQFF.